The entry below describes one T cell receptor (beta chain). Antigen unknown. The junction shows a germline mismatch at one end, possibly a read error. One entry per CDR3 protein, called by TCRdb with MiXCR from the RT-PCR reads. The table lists fewer than 600,000 distinct CDR3 sequences, approximately 6.9% of them singletons. These data come from a study of response to subunit inactivated influenza vaccine. The CDR3 has 14 residues. From germline, CDR1 is SGHAT and CDR2 FQNNGV. Study-level points and caveats: Only a handful of new T cells, the authors suggested, are recruited with each seasonal influenza vaccination.

The receptor was derived from a man aged 50-75 years who received an inactivated influenza vaccine. The rearrangement uses TRBV11-2 and TRBJ1-2; a weak D match, TRBD1 (5 bases). Sequences were derived from PBMCs from blood, sampled less than 30 months after vaccination. The CDR3, as DNA: TGTGCCGGCAGCTTTACAGGAGTGTACGGAGGCTACACCTTC. Protein sequence: CAGSFTGVYGGYTF.